The next 8 T cell receptor beta chains were all read from a single sample in a study of blood T cell repertoires in COVID-19. Sequenced by immunoSEQ multiplex PCR; TCRdb stores in-frame clones only, minus some. The sample consists of under 200,000 clones, 84% of them appearing once. Sequencing input: PBMCs or T cells enriched from blood (not recorded which). These receptors originate from a woman aged 25 to 39 who had been exposed to COVID-19.

The chain recombines TRBV6-5 with TRBJ1-2, with 10 bases identical to TRBD1. CDR1 MNHEY and CDR2 SVGAGI come from the germline V gene. V trimming: 6 bases; J trimming: 6 bases; junction bases outside the gene matches: 10. This CDR3 region has 15 residues. DNA of the CDR3: TGTGCCAGCAGGGACTACCGGGACAGGGGAGATGGCTACACCTTC. It codes for CASRDYRDRGDGYTF.

The chain is built from TRBV7-9 and TRBJ1-3, with 7 bases lining up with TRBD1. Germline CDR1 is SEHNR and CDR2 is FQNEAQ (reference sequence). The J segment lost 6 bases and the V segment lost 5 bases, leaving 7 bases of the junction unmatched. This CDR3 is 14 amino acids long. CDR3 bases: TGTGCCAGCAGCCTTCCGGGACAGATAAACACCATATATTTT. Protein: CASSLPGQINTIYF. Variable domain in full (rest from reference TRBV7-9 and TRBJ1-3): DTGVSQNPRHKITKRGQNVTFRCDPISEHNRLYWYRQTLGQGPEFLTYFQNEAQLEKSRLLSDRFSAERPKGSFSTLEIQRTEQGDSAMYLCASSLPGQINTIYFGEGSWLTVV.

The chain carries TRBV2 and TRBJ1-2, with TRBD1 as a possible D gene (6 bases). The V end lost 8 bases, the J end lost 4 bases, and 11 bases lay between the germline ends. The CDR3 is 12 residues long. Looked up from germline, CDR1 is SNHLY and CDR2 is FYNNEI. CDR3 bases: TGTGCCAGCGGGGACACCGGCTATGGCTACACCTTC. Protein sequence: CASGDTGYGYTF.

The chain links TRBV5-4 to TRBJ2-3; TRBD1 agrees at 7 bases. CDR3 length: 14 amino acids. The V gene's germline CDR1 is SGHNT and CDR2 YYREEE (reference sequence). The V and J ends lost 4 bases and 2 bases, in that order; junction bases with no gene match: 4. For the CDR3, the DNA is TGTGCCAGCAGCCTGGGACAGTCCACAGATACGCAGTATTTT. Translating gives CASSLGQSTDTQYF.

This clone has only one observation. J is TRBJ2-1 and V is TRBV12-3 or TRBV12-4, with 8 bases aligning to TRBD2. V lost 8 bases, J lost 2 bases, and 2 bases stayed unmatched. The CDR3 length is 13 residues. The CDR3 nucleotides read TGTGCCAGCCAGCGGGGGACCTACAATGAGCAGTTCTTC. Protein: CASQRGTYNEQFF.

The chain has TRBV6-2 or TRBV6-3 and TRBJ1-1; D not resolved. V was clipped by 2 bases and J by 5 bases, with 15 bases between them. The CDR3 runs to 15 residues. Germline V gene lookup returns CDR1 MNHEY and CDR2 SVGEGT. The CDR3 sequence is CASSYRAGIGTEAFF. CDR3 coding DNA: TGTGCCAGCAGTTACCGGGCGGGGATCGGGACTGAAGCTTTCTTT.

The chain employs TRBV7-6 and TRBJ2-7; 7 bases map to TRBD2. Germline V gene lookup returns CDR1 SGHVS and CDR2 FNYEAQ. The V and J ends lost 11 bases and 6 bases, in that order; junction bases with no gene match: 10. The CDR3 loop spans 12 amino acids. CDR3 DNA: TGTGCCCCCCTCGGGGGGTTCGGCGAGCAGTACTTC. Residues: CAPLGGFGEQYF.

The chain combines TRBV19 with TRBJ1-2, with 8 positions matching TRBD1. The CDR3 sequence is 13 residues long. V trimming: 10 bases; J trimming: 5 bases; junction bases outside the gene matches: 9. The germline V gene has CDR1 LNHDA and CDR2 SQIVND (reference sequence). The CDR3 region has the DNA TGTGCCATCAGCACGGACAGGGAGTATGGCTACACCTTC. Amino acid sequence: CAISTDREYGYTF.